This entry describes one T cell receptor beta chain. Over several immunoSEQ plates, each subset's genomic DNA was distributed in even portions. Sequenced by immunoSEQ multiplex PCR; TCRdb stores in-frame clones only, minus some. Of about 1.5 million clones listed, around 98% are singletons. This record comes from a study of shared clonotypes between healthy human individuals. V was pared by 5 bases and J by 7 bases, with 4 bases of the junction left unmatched. Germline lookup yields CDR1 MNHEY and CDR2 SMNVEV (reference sequence). The CDR3 is made up of 13 amino acids. The clonotype was recovered from a man aged 30 to 45 in good health. The J gene is TRBJ1-4, the V gene TRBV27, with 7 bases that match TRBD1. The sample was naive CD4+ T cells sorted from blood. Subset: CD45RA+ positively selected. The CDR3 is CASSKGQPEKLFF. Here the CDR3 DNA reads TGTGCCAGCAGTAAGGGACAGCCTGAAAAACTGTTTTTT.